A selection of T cell receptor beta chains follows, all from one sample in a study of cytomegalovirus exposure and HLA in healthy donors. Method: immunoSEQ multiplex PCR; TCRdb's copy keeps in-frame clones and lacks some. This sample has some 100,000 clones; 60% to 80% occur once, and the top ten carry roughly 4.5%. Sequenced sample: PBMCs. These receptors all come from a man in his fifties in good health and CMV-seropositive. Each CDR3 is given without its conserved first and last residue. Fields, in order: J gene, V gene, CDR3 protein.

>TRBJ1-5|TRBV6-1
ASSVESHSNQPQH
>TRBJ1-1|TRBV7-2
ASSFGGGANTEAF
>TRBJ2-5|TRBV2
ASRLAVQETQY
>TRBJ1-1|TRBV6-1
ASKWTGRDTEAF
>TRBJ1-1|TRBV7-9
ASSIRLMNTEAF
>TRBJ1-2|TRBV30
AWGGQGYGYT
>TRBJ2-2|TRBV7-2
ASSLGSGRGRTGELF
>TRBJ2-1|TRBV6-1
ASSNAATYNEQF
>TRBJ1-2|TRBV29-1
SVGQGSHGYT
>TRBJ1-6|TRBV4-3
ASSQDLSVGNSPLH
>TRBJ1-1|TRBV19
ASSTGLMNTEAF
>TRBJ1-1|TRBV2
ASSLGTGFAF